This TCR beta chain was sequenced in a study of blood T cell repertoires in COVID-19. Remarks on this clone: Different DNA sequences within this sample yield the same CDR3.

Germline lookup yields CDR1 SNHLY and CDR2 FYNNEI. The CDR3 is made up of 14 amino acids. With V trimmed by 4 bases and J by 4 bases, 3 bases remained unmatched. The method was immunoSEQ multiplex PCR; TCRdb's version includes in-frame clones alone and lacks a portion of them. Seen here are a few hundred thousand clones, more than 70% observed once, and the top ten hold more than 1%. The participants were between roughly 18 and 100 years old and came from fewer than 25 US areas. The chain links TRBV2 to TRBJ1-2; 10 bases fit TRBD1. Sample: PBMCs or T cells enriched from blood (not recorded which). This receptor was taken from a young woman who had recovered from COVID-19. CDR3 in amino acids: CASSGQGAGYGYTF. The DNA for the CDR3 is TGTGCCAGCAGTGGACAGGGGGCGGGCTATGGCTACACCTTC.